These T cell receptor beta chains were read from a single sample in a study of post-analysis software for immune sequencing data. TCRdb fed the PCR reads into MiXCR, producing one record per CDR3 protein. The sample gives 650,000 to 850,000 distinct CDR3 sequences, roughly 58% of which show up once; 4% to 5.5% is in the top ten. Sequences were obtained from blood. All receptors come from a girl aged 5-17 years with multiple sclerosis. Each CDR3 is given with its conserved first and last residue.

v_call	j_call	cdr3_aa
TRBV5-1	TRBJ2-1	CASSLMILGRGRADNEQFF
TRBV10-3	TRBJ2-1	CAISEGTSAGGVLLFF
TRBV2	TRBJ1-1	CASSVPRGLNTEAFF
TRBV12-3/TRBV12-4	TRBJ1-2	CASSFGSSEGYGYTF
TRBV14	TRBJ2-1	CASSHEEGPSYNEQFF
TRBV5-1	TRBJ2-7	CASSPSAAVNYEQYF
TRBV12-3/TRBV12-4	TRBJ1-1	CASSLGLGSTEAFF
TRBV20-1	TRBJ2-3	CSARGTGAGRGDTQYF
TRBV5-1	TRBJ2-1	CASSLEGLAGAWSEQFF
TRBV15	TRBJ2-7	CATSRVGQGAYEQYF
TRBV7-9	.	CASSIVPARHEQYF
TRBV4-1	TRBJ2-5	CASSQEYQETRYF
TRBV20-1	TRBJ1-2	CSAIRGPGSNYGYTF
TRBV6-5	TRBJ2-3	CASSWGRGDTQYF
TRBV14	TRBJ1-6	CASSQEGGGLLSGSPLHF
TRBV7-8	TRBJ2-5	CASSLAYSGGSETQYF
TRBV20-1	TRBJ2-1	CSAPKLAGHNEQFF
TRBV10-3	TRBJ2-3	CAISRSNSAHSVASPGTDTQYF
TRBV25-1	TRBJ2-1	CASSLAGVQFF
TRBV6-1	TRBJ2-1	CASSEGSGYNEQFF
TRBV5-1	TRBJ2-7	CASSSGLADLYEQYF
TRBV12-3/TRBV12-4	TRBJ2-7	CASSHRFRYEQYF
TRBV10-3	TRBJ2-3	CAISPTGPISTDTQYF
TRBV20-1	TRBJ2-7	CSARDMSGGISYEQYF
TRBV7-9	TRBJ2-3	CASSRTRGGKADTQYF
TRBV5-1	TRBJ2-7	CASSFSRDRAYEQYF
TRBV12-3/TRBV12-4	TRBJ2-1	CASSGGSPLNEQFF
TRBV29-1	TRBJ2-7	CSITGVTYEQYF
TRBV29-1	TRBJ2-5	CSAGNSAGEQYF
TRBV29-1	TRBJ2-1	CSVTGQGSYNEQFF
TRBV4-2	TRBJ2-7	CASSQKTQLGPFSYEQYF
TRBV5-1	.	CASSSDSRYEQYF
TRBV12-3/TRBV12-4	TRBJ2-4	CASTGQGGTRQYF
TRBV5-1	.	CASSPDTTSGYYEQYF
TRBV4-1	TRBJ2-7	CASSHQGASSYEQYF
TRBV7-2	TRBJ2-1	CASSLASLGQGLNEQFF
TRBV12-3/TRBV12-4	TRBJ2-1	CASSWARGSGDNEQFF
TRBV29-1	.	CSVERSYNEQYF
TRBV7-9	TRBJ2-7	CASSLIGGQIAYEQYF
TRBV20-1	TRBJ2-3	CSASSLAGGTDTQYF
TRBV12-3/TRBV12-4	TRBJ2-5	CASTSRGLRQETQYF
TRBV7-3	TRBJ2-5	CASSAFGTLAQTQYF
TRBV25-1	TRBJ2-7	CASSESTYEQYF
TRBV20-1	TRBJ2-1	CSARDLLAGAYHNEQFF
TRBV5-5	TRBJ1-6	CASSLGQGGGGSSYNSPLHF
TRBV10-2	TRBJ1-2	CASGERTNYGYTF
TRBV20-1	TRBJ2-5	CSVPRPYQETQYF
TRBV5-1	.	CASSNRGDISGYGYTF
TRBV29-1	TRBJ2-5	CSVEATSGGETQYF
TRBV20-1	TRBJ2-1	CSASGTSGSNEQFF
TRBV6-5	TRBJ2-5	CASTVSGDYNEQYF
TRBV12-3/TRBV12-4	TRBJ1-2	CASRGQGAPYGYTF
TRBV7-8	TRBJ2-7	CASSPLLTGEAYEQYF
TRBV5-1	TRBJ2-1	CASSLRTSGGAGNEQFF
TRBV7-9	TRBJ2-1	CASSPRPSSIIYEQFF